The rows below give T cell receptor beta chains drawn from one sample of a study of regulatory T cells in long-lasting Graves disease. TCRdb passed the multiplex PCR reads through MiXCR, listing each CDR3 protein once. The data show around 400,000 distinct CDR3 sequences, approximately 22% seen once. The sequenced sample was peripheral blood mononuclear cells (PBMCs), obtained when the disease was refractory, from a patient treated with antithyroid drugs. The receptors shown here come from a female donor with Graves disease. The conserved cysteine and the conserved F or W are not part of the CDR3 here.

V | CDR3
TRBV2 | ATQIDSTPYEQY
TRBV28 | ASSLLAGGPGGQF
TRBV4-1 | ASSQVSDSYEQY
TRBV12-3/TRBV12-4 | ASSFLGELYEQY
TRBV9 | ASNRDRRTDTQY
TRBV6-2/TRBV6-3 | AKTSHGYT
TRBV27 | ASSLSYTGYQPQH
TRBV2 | ASGVTTYEQY
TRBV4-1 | ASSQAGLVSYEQY
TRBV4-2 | ASSPQPLRDTQY
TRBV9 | ASSVGTVGNTEAF
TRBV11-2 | ASSSDRHSNQPQH
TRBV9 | ASSVAASRGYEQY
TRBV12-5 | ASAPTGLNTEAF
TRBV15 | ATSRGQSSGTTNPDTQY
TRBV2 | ASSPALAGVYEQY
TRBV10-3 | AISQGLAAARSEQY
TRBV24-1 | ATSGTNSNQPQH
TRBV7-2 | ASSLVSGRQGAPQH
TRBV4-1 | ASSPILREGPASEQF